This T cell receptor beta chain was found in a study of blood T cell repertoires in COVID-19. Study-wide background: The United States, Italy and Spain were the sources of the acute and convalescent COVID-19 samples.

The CDR3 runs 14 residues. Between the trimmed V and J ends, which lost 6 bases and 6 bases, there was a span of 12 bases. Germline V gene lookup returns CDR1 MNHEY and CDR2 SVGAGI. Sequencing was performed with immunoSEQ multiplex PCR; in TCRdb, only in-frame clones are kept and a portion is missing. This table has tens of thousands of clones, less than 80% appearing once. Material: peripheral blood. J is TRBJ1-6 and V is TRBV6-5; D perhaps matches TRBD1 (5 bases). The clonotype was recovered from a man at least 80 years old with acute or convalescent COVID-19. The CDR3 sequence is CASSLDSSNSPLHF. The CDR3 nucleotides are TGTGCCAGCAGCCTTGACAGCAGTAATTCACCCCTCCACTTT.